This T cell receptor (beta chain) stems from a study of cytomegalovirus exposure and HLA in healthy donors. Points from the study as a whole: Immune exposure data for these donors was limited to CMV serostatus. Some V segments could not be told apart, so they were left out, TRBV6-2 and TRBV6-3 among them.

For this clone: Its antigen remains unknown.

The CDR3 extends over 13 amino acids. The V gene lost 4 bases and the J gene lost 6 bases, with 13 bases spanning the gap. The germline V gene encodes CDR1 SGHRS and CDR2 YFSETQ. PCR primers comprised 60 Vbeta and 13 Jbeta primers. The data were produced by immunoSEQ multiplex PCR, yet TCRdb's version contains in-frame clones alone and is incomplete. There are just over 95,000 clones in the sample; around three quarters occur only once, and 6.5% to 8.5% lies in the top ten. The sequence derives from a human donor in good health. The specimen sequenced was PBMCs. J is TRBJ1-2 and V is TRBV5-1; a possible D gene is TRBD1 (5 bases). CDR3 residues: CASSASRVDGYTF. The DNA of the CDR3 is TGCGCCAGCAGCGCGAGCAGGGTTGATGGCTACACCTTC.